This TCR beta chain appears in the sequencing data of a study of control samples from healthy donors and cancer patients. Method: immunoSEQ multiplex PCR; TCRdb's copy keeps in-frame clones and lacks some. The profile shows about 100,000 clones, less than 90% of them singletons. The CDR3 consists of 10 residues. V lost 8 bases to trimming and J lost 6 bases, with 7 bases between them. The specimen was blood. The chain combines TRBV12-3 or TRBV12-4 with TRBJ1-2; D unresolved. The sequence came from a woman in her forties or fifties in good health. The CDR3 here is CASGLDGYTF. The CDR3 DNA follows: TGTGCCAGCGGTCTCGATGGCTACACCTTC.